Each of the 6 T cell receptor beta chains below was sequenced from the same sample in a study of shared clonotypes between healthy human individuals. The protocol was immunoSEQ multiplex PCR, while the TCRdb copy is restricted to in-frame clones and leaves out a portion. The table includes about 230,000 clones, about 65% detected once. Sequences were obtained from memory CD4+ T cells sorted from blood. Subset noted: CD45RA-negative fraction. These receptors all come from a man aged 25-40 years in good health.

The chain combines TRBV18 with TRBJ1-5; D is ambiguous. The V end lost 6 bases, the J end lost 0 bases, and 12 bases lay between the germline ends. CDR3 length: 15 amino acids. The germline V gene encodes CDR1 KGHSH and CDR2 LQKENI. The CDR3 region is CASSYNLDSNQPQHF. CDR3 coding DNA: TGTGCCAGCTCCTACAATTTGGATAGCAATCAGCCCCAGCATTTT.

The rearrangement uses TRBV6-6 and TRBJ2-7; D call uncertain. Looked up from germline, CDR1 is MNHNY and CDR2 is SVGAGI (reference sequence). This CDR3 is 12 amino acids long. V lost 7 bases and J lost 8, with 15 bases in between. The CDR3 nucleotides are TGTGCCAGCAACTTACAAGGAACGAAGCAGTACTTC. Translating it yields CASNLQGTKQYF.

This sequence joins TRBV18 and TRBJ2-6; D call uncertain. The CDR3 has 15 residues. Trimming cost V 4 bases and J 0 bases, with 7 bases left between them. CDR1 and CDR2 from the germline V gene are KGHSH and LQKENI. This chain's CDR3 is CASSLDISGANVLTF. The CDR3 DNA follows: TGTGCCAGCTCACTTGACATCTCTGGGGCCAACGTCCTGACTTTC.

The gene calls are TRBV5-5 and TRBJ2-4, with D unresolved. The V gene lost 3 bases and the J gene lost 8 bases, with 15 bases spanning the gap. The germline CDR1 and CDR2 sequences are SGHKS and YYEKEE (reference sequence). The CDR3 has 14 residues. The CDR3 DNA reads TGTGCCAGCAGCTCGTCGGTGATGCTAGACATTCAGTACTTC. It is translated as CASSSSVMLDIQYF.

The genes are TRBV4-3 and TRBJ2-2; TRBD1 agrees at 7 bases. Losses at the gene ends were 2 bases for V and 0 bases for J; bases not matched to a gene: 3. The germline V gene has CDR1 LGHNA and CDR2 YSLEER. The CDR3 contains 16 residues. CDR3 in amino acids: CASSQLTGSNTGELFF. DNA of the CDR3: TGCGCCAGCAGCCAACTGACAGGGTCGAACACCGGGGAGCTGTTTTTT.

The rearrangement joins TRBV28 to TRBJ2-1, with 8 bases fitting TRBD1. J gave up 8 bases and V 4 bases, and 16 bases lay outside the gene matches. There are 17 residues in the CDR3. CDR1 is MDHEN and CDR2 is SYDVKM in the germline V gene. Here the CDR3 reads CASSSTGERGAGDEQFF. The CDR3 coding sequence is TGTGCCAGCAGTTCGACAGGGGAGCGTGGGGCAGGGGATGAGCAGTTCTTC.